One and the same sample provided the 15 T cell receptor beta chains below, sequenced in a study of T cells expressing NK-cell markers. Reanalyzing the 5' RACE reads, TCRdb keeps one entry per CDR3 protein, without DNA. The sample holds about 440,000 distinct CDR3 sequences. Material for sequencing was blood T cells: a sorted CD56 or NKG2C T cell subset, CD4+ or CD8+ T cells, or bulk PBMC T cells (not recorded which). The receptors were gathered from a woman aged 18 to 69 in good health.

The chain couples TRBV7-6 to TRBJ1-5; absent DNA, TCRdb's TRBD1 call cannot be checked. The CDR3 is 16 amino acids. Per germline, CDR1 SGHVS and CDR2 FNYEAQ. The CDR3 spells CASSLGAGGGNQPQHF.

This chain links TRBV7-2 with TRBJ1-5; TCRdb's D call, TRBD1, is unchecked because there is no DNA. CDR3 length: 15 residues. The V gene's germline CDR1 is SGHTA and CDR2 FQGNSA. The CDR3 reads CASSFAGTGYQPQHF. Combining the CDR3 with reference TRBV7-2 and TRBJ1-5 gives the whole variable domain GAGVSQSPSNKVTEKGKDVELRCDPISGHTALYWYRQSLGQGLEFLIYFQGNSAPDKSGLPSDRFSAERTGGSVSTLTIQRTQQEDSAVYLCASSFAGTGYQPQHFGDGTRLSIL.

The chain combines TRBV4-3 with TRBJ1-1; TCRdb lists TRBD1, though no DNA is available to test this call. The CDR3 extends over 12 amino acids. Germline CDR1 LGHNA, CDR2 YSLEER. The CDR3 loop is CASSSTGSEAFF.

The V call is TRBV7-3, the J call TRBJ2-1; TCRdb names TRBD1, which stays unverified in the absence of DNA. This CDR3 is built from 13 residues. The V gene's germline CDR1 is SGHTA and CDR2 FQGTGA. The chain's CDR3 is CATRDTNYNEQFF.

The chain carries TRBV18 and TRBJ1-2. There are 14 residues in the CDR3. Germline-derived CDR1 and CDR2 are KGHSH and LQKENI. The CDR3 loop reads CASSTSEANYGYTF.

V gene TRBV20-1 combines with J gene TRBJ2-3; TCRdb reports TRBD1, a call that lacks DNA to check it against. Germline V gene sequence: CDR1 DFQATT, CDR2 SNEGSKA (reference sequence). This CDR3 has 16 residues. CDR3 amino acids: CSARDPRTGSTDTQYF.

The V gene is TRBV20-1, the J gene TRBJ2-3; there is no DNA to check the TCRdb D call of TRBD2. Germline values: CDR1 DFQATT, CDR2 SNEGSKA (reference sequence). This CDR3 is built from 15 residues. The CDR3 region is CSARVAGRLTDTQYF.

The chain links TRBV7-2 to TRBJ2-1; TCRdb reports TRBD2, a call that lacks DNA to check it against. The CDR3 is made up of 14 amino acids. CDR1 and CDR2 (germline): SGHTA, FQGNSA. The CDR3 here is CASSLEGLAREQFF.

The chain uses TRBV5-6 and TRBJ2-7. Germline values: CDR1 SGHDT, CDR2 YYEEEE. The CDR3 runs 13 residues. The CDR3 spells CASRREASYEQYF. The full variable domain, with the rest looked up from reference TRBV5-6 and TRBJ2-7, is DAGVTQSPTHLIKTRGQQVTLRCSPKSGHDTVSWYQQALGQGPQFIFQYYEEEERQRGNFPDRFSGHQFPNYSSELNVNALLLGDSALYLCASRREASYEQYFGPGTRLTVT.

The V call is TRBV6-6, the J call TRBJ2-5; TCRdb calls TRBD1, which cannot be checked without DNA. There are 12 residues in the CDR3. Germline V CDR1 and CDR2: MNHNY, SVGAGI (reference sequence). The CDR3 sequence: CASSPVSETQYF.

The genes are TRBV7-3 and TRBJ2-1; no DNA is available, so the TRBD1 call from TCRdb remains unchecked. The length of the CDR3 is 15 residues. Germline V gene data show CDR1 as SGHTA and CDR2 as FQGTGA. CDR3 amino acids: CASSQGGASYNEQFF.

The CDR3 protein is CASRDRASQPQHF. V is TRBV12-3 or TRBV12-4 and J is TRBJ1-5; TCRdb indicates TRBD1, and absent DNA this call remains unverified. The CDR3 runs to 13 residues.

J is TRBJ2-7 and V is TRBV7-2. Germline CDR1 is SGHTA and CDR2 is FQGNSA. CDR3 length: 13 residues. The CDR3 loop reads CASSSGWLSEQYF.

The chain recombines TRBV5-5 with TRBJ2-3; TCRdb indicates TRBD2, and absent DNA this call remains unverified. Per germline, CDR1 SGHKS and CDR2 YYEKEE (reference sequence). The CDR3 covers 17 residues. This chain's CDR3 is CASSLGPASGTTDTQYF.

V and J are TRBV20-1 and TRBJ2-1. The germline CDR1 and CDR2 sequences are DFQATT and SNEGSKA (reference sequence). CDR3 length: 15 amino acids. CDR3 loop: CSAPRFGNSYNEQFF.